This record concerns one T cell receptor beta chain sequence. Using immunoSEQ multiplex PCR, the repertoire was profiled, and TCRdb retains in-frame clones only, with some absent. The repertoire has 20,000 to 25,000 clones, just under 45% of them found once; the top ten carry roughly 1.4%. The study plated about 200,000 CFSE-labeled responders with about 200,000 irradiated, violet-dye-labeled stimulators. Once the reaction had ended, proliferating CFSE-low CD3+CD4+ and CD3+CD8+ responders were sorted. This entry is derived from a study of graft-versus-host responses after intestinal transplantation. Study overall: Each transplant was multivisceral, liver-intestinal, or isolated intestinal. Anti-thymocyte globulin induction, then tacrolimus and steroids for around three years, went to all recipients.

General observations from the study: Present in recipient marrow, GvH clones included some that appeared first in ileum or blood.

Germline lookup yields CDR1 SGHRS and CDR2 YFSETQ. The CDR3 length is 18 residues. Trimming removed 0 bases at V and 3 bases at J, with 21 bases between. The sequencing here drew on alloreactive CD8+ T cells from a mixed lymphocyte reaction culture, taken before transplantation. Subset here: CFSE-low proliferating T cells sorted from roughly six-day pre-transplant mixed lymphocyte reaction (GvH or HvG direction). This clonotype was sampled from a human patient who was an organ donor for intestinal transplantation. The genes are TRBV5-1 and TRBJ1-1, with D possibly being TRBD1 (6 bases). DNA of the CDR3: TGCGCCAGCAGCTTGGCCATCGGGACACTCTTCGGGGACACTGAAGCTTTCTTT. As protein: CASSLAIGTLFGDTEAFF.